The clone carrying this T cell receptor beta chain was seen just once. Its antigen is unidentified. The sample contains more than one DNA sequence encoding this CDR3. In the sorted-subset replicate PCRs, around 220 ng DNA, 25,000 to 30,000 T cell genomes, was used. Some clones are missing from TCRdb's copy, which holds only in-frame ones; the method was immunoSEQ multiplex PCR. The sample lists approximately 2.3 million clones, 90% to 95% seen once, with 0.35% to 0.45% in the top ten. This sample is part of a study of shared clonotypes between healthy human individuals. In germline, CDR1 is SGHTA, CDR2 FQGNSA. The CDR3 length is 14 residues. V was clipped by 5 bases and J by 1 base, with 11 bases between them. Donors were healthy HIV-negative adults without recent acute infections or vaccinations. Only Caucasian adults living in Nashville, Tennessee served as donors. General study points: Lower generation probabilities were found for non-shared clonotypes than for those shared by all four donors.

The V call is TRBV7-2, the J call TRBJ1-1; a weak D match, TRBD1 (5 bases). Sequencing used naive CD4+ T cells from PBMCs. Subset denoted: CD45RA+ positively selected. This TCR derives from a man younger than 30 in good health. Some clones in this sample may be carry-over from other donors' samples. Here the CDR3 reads CASSLGPGNTEAFF. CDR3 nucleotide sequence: TGTGCCAGCAGCCTGGGACCCGGGAACACTGAAGCTTTCTTT.